These 17 T cell receptor beta chains share one sample of origin, sequenced in a study of CD8 T cells in ankylosing spondylitis. MiXCR was run by TCRdb on the 5' RACE reads, yielding one entry per CDR3 protein. The sample holds about 240,000 distinct CDR3 sequences, roughly a tenth seen once. What was sequenced was blood, either unsorted or a sorted T cell fraction (not recorded which). These receptors were taken from a male donor with ankylosing spondylitis or in good health (not recorded which).

This clonotype was seen ten or more times. The chain employs TRBV5-1 and TRBJ1-4; D perhaps matches TRBD1 (6 bases). Germline CDR1 reads SGHRS; CDR2 reads YFSETQ. CDR3 length: 14 residues. V shed 4 bases and J shed 3 bases, with 10 bases lying between them. CDR3 in amino acids: CASSPGGPNEKLFF. In DNA, the CDR3 is TGCGCCAGCAGCCCGGGGGGGCCTAATGAAAAACTGTTTTTT.

This chain connects TRBV7-1 to TRBJ2-3, with 8 bases that match TRBD2. TRBV7-1 is treated as an ORF (open reading frame) with a function not yet certain. This CDR3 spans 15 amino acids. The V gene end was trimmed by 7 bases and the J gene end by 0 bases; junction bases not matched to a gene: 6. As DNA, the CDR3 is TGTGCCAGCAACCTCAGCGGGAGTAGCACAGATACGCAGTATTTT. Protein product: CASNLSGSSTDTQYF.

CDR3 DNA: TGTGCCAGCAGCGGGCAATACACAGATACGCAGTATTTT. Translation: CASSGQYTDTQYF. The V and J genes are TRBV9 and TRBJ2-3; D gene unclear. V was clipped by 3 bases and J by 2 bases, with 7 bases between them. Germline CDR1 reads SGDLS; CDR2 reads YYNGEE. CDR3 size: 13 residues. The full variable domain, with the rest looked up from reference TRBV9 and TRBJ2-3, is DSGVTQTPKHLITATGQRVTLRCSPRSGDLSVYWYQQSLDQGLQFLIQYYNGEERAKGNILERFSAQQFPDLHSELNLSSLELGDSALYFCASSGQYTDTQYFGPGTRLTVL.

This clonotype was observed many times. The genes are TRBV15 and TRBJ2-3; D unclear. This CDR3 has 13 amino acids. CDR1 and CDR2 from the germline V gene are LNHNV and YYDKDF (reference sequence). V was trimmed by 2 bases and J by 0 bases, leaving 3 bases between them. The CDR3 DNA reads as TGTGCCACCAGCAGACCTAGCACAGATACGCAGTATTTT. Its translation: CATSRPSTDTQYF.

This clonotype has a count of ten or more. The genes are TRBV4-2 and TRBJ2-3, with D uncertain. The CDR3 is 15 amino acids. The germline V and J ends were trimmed by 0 bases and 0 bases, with 7 bases remaining between them. Germline CDR1 reads LGHNA; CDR2 reads YNFKEQ. The CDR3 DNA sequence: TGTGCCAGCAGCCAAGAGTGGATTAGCACAGATACGCAGTATTTT. It specifies CASSQEWISTDTQYF.

This clonotype showed up many times. The rearrangement joins TRBV4-1 to TRBJ2-4, with D unclear. The CDR3 is 15 amino acids. Germline CDR1 MGHRA, CDR2 YSYEKL. Deletions cut 5 bases from V and 0 bases from J, with 11 bases between. The CDR3 region is CASSSERLAKNIQYF. CDR3 sequence (DNA): TGCGCCAGCAGCTCCGAGAGGCTAGCCAAAAACATTCAGTACTTC.

Note on this clonotype: One base away lies a much larger clone, so this may be a sequencing read error. This chain uses TRBV29-1 with TRBJ2-6; 7 bases match TRBD2. The CDR3 length is 14 residues. Germline CDR1 reads SQVTM; CDR2 reads ANQGSEA. The CDR3 is CSVVGGTGANVLIF. CDR3 in DNA: TGCAGCGTTGTGGGGGGGACTGGGGCCAACGTCCTGATTTTC. Drawing the rest from reference TRBV29-1 and TRBJ2-6, the complete variable domain is SAVISQKPSRDICQRGTSLTIQCQVDSQVTMMFWYRQQPGQSLTLIATANQGSEATYESGFVIDKFPISRPNLTFSTLTVSNMSPEDSSIYLCSVVGGTGANVLIFGAGSRLTVL.

This clonotype was recorded many times. The V gene is TRBV5-1, the J gene TRBJ2-2; a possible D gene is TRBD2 (5 bases). Trimming pared 2 bases from V and 4 bases from J, leaving 9 bases between. From germline, CDR1 is SGHRS and CDR2 YFSETQ. This CDR3 comprises 14 residues. CDR3 nucleotides: TGCGCCAGCAGCTTACTAGGACTCACCGGGGAGCTGTTTTTT. It is translated as CASSLLGLTGELFF.

This clonotype appeared many times. The chain uses TRBV20-1 and TRBJ1-1, with TRBD1 identical over 8 bases. The CDR3 runs 13 residues. V shed 5 bases, J shed 0 bases, and the junction held 2 bases outside the gene matches. From germline, CDR1 is DFQATT and CDR2 SNEGSKA (reference sequence). The CDR3 spells CSAGQGVNTEAFF. The DNA of the CDR3 is TGCAGTGCTGGACAGGGCGTGAACACTGAAGCTTTCTTT.

This clonotype was picked up many times. The chain recombines TRBV5-1 with TRBJ2-5; 11 bases match TRBD2. Germline V gives CDR1 SGHRS, CDR2 YFSETQ. With 3 bases clipped from V and 2 bases from J, the junction kept 9 bases outside the gene matches. The CDR3 spans 17 residues. CDR3 in DNA: TGCGCCAGCAGCTCGGTAGAGACTAGCGGGGAACAAGAGACCCAGTACTTC. Translating gives CASSSVETSGEQETQYF.

The chain joins TRBV5-1 to TRBJ2-1, with D possibly TRBD2 on 5 matching bases. Trimming removed 0 bases at V and 0 bases at J, with 10 bases between. Germline CDR1 SGHRS, CDR2 YFSETQ. The CDR3 is 16 residues long. The CDR3: CASSLASGSSYNEQFF. The DNA for the CDR3 is TGCGCCAGCAGCTTGGCCAGCGGTAGCTCCTACAATGAGCAGTTCTTC.

The rearrangement joins TRBV2 to TRBJ2-2; the D gene is possibly TRBD2 (6 bases). The CDR3 loop spans 14 amino acids. Germline V gene sequence: CDR1 SNHLY, CDR2 FYNNEI. The V end was cut by 8 bases, the J end by 7 bases, with 17 bases between. The CDR3 region has the DNA TGTGCCAGCGGCGGGGTGGTGGTTTACGGGGAGCTGTTTTTT. The encoded protein is CASGGVVVYGELFF.

In its sample, this clonotype was seen many times. CDR3 region: CAISESAGGRNSYEQYF. For the CDR3, the DNA is TGTGCCATCAGTGAGTCGGCTGGCGGGAGAAATTCCTACGAGCAGTACTTC. V gene TRBV10-3 combines with J gene TRBJ2-7, with 7 bases lining up with TRBD2. Germline V CDR1 and CDR2: ENHRY, SYGVKD. After removal of 0 bases from V and 1 base from J, the junction contained 9 bases not matched to a gene. This CDR3 is 17 amino acids long.

This chain links TRBV11-2 with TRBJ2-2, with a possible D match to TRBD2 (5 bases). Germline loops: CDR1 SGHAT, CDR2 FQNNGV. There are 14 residues in the CDR3. The V end lost 2 bases, the J end lost 6 bases, and 10 bases lay between the germline ends. CDR3 in amino acids: CASSLFSGAGELFF. The CDR3 nucleotides read TGTGCCAGCAGCTTATTTTCCGGGGCCGGGGAGCTGTTTTTT.

This chain links TRBV24-1 with TRBJ1-1; 8 bases match TRBD1. After removal of 2 bases from V and 6 bases from J, the junction contained 4 bases not matched to a gene. The CDR3 consists of 14 residues. CDR1 KGHDR and CDR2 SFDVKD come from the germline V gene. Here the CDR3 reads CATSDSRTGSEAFF. In DNA, the CDR3 is TGTGCCACCAGTGATTCGAGGACAGGGTCTGAAGCTTTCTTT.

This clonotype was seen ten or more times. The chain has TRBV6-1 and TRBJ2-7; 10 nucleotides match TRBD2. Trimming at V came to 1 base and at J to 2 bases, leaving 2 bases not matched to a gene. This CDR3 is 15 amino acids long. The V gene's germline CDR1 is MNHNS and CDR2 SASEGT. For the CDR3, the DNA is TGTGCCAGCAGTGAAGGTCTAGCGGGGGCCTACGAGCAGTACTTC. This codes for CASSEGLAGAYEQYF.

About this clonotype itself: One end of the junction is discordant with germline, which a read error may explain. V usage is TRBV6-6 and J usage is TRBJ1-6; D unclear. Germline lookup yields CDR1 MNHNY and CDR2 SVGAGI (reference sequence). CDR3 length equals 14 residues. CDR3 DNA: TGTACCAGCAGCACCACAGCTTATAATTCACCCCTCCACTTT. Translating gives CTSSTTAYNSPLHF.